This T cell receptor beta chain was captured by sequencing in a study of identical twins. The length of the CDR3 is 11 residues. The germline gives CDR1 MNHEY, CDR2 SVGAGI. TCRdb redid the calling of the 5' RACE reads with MiXCR, one entry per CDR3 protein. The data hold 210,000 or so distinct CDR3 sequences, with approximately 16% observed a single time. A further study also used this sample, focusing on T cells expressing NK-cell markers.

This clonotype originated in a woman between 18 and 29 years old in good health. The sequenced sample consisted of CD8+ T cells sorted from blood. V is TRBV6-5 and J is TRBJ2-7; D may be TRBD2 (6 bases). This chain's CDR3 is CGCGDSYEQYF. In nucleotides, the CDR3 is TGTGGCTGCGGGGATAGCTACGAGCAGTACTTC.